This TCR beta chain derives from a study of patients and donors after allogeneic stem cell transplantation. This CDR3 has 13 amino acids. V lost 5 bases and J lost 6, with 13 bases in between. Germline CDR1 reads MNHEY; CDR2 reads SVGEGT. Via MiXCR, TCRdb re-called the RT-PCR reads, giving one row per CDR3 protein. The profile covers 190,000 or so distinct CDR3 sequences, with roughly two fifths appearing a single time and 33% taken by the ten largest. The receptor comes from a human donor who was either an allogeneic HSCT recipient or a stem cell or donor lymphocyte infusion donor (not recorded which). It is not recorded whose cells these are; they may come from a transplant donor. The rearrangement links TRBV6-2 or TRBV6-3 to TRBJ2-5; tentatively, D is TRBD2 (6 bases). What was sequenced was blood, either unsorted or a sorted T cell fraction (not recorded which). Written as DNA, the CDR3 is TGTGCCAGCAGTAGACTAGAGGGACAGACCCAGTACTTC. This sequence encodes CASSRLEGQTQYF.